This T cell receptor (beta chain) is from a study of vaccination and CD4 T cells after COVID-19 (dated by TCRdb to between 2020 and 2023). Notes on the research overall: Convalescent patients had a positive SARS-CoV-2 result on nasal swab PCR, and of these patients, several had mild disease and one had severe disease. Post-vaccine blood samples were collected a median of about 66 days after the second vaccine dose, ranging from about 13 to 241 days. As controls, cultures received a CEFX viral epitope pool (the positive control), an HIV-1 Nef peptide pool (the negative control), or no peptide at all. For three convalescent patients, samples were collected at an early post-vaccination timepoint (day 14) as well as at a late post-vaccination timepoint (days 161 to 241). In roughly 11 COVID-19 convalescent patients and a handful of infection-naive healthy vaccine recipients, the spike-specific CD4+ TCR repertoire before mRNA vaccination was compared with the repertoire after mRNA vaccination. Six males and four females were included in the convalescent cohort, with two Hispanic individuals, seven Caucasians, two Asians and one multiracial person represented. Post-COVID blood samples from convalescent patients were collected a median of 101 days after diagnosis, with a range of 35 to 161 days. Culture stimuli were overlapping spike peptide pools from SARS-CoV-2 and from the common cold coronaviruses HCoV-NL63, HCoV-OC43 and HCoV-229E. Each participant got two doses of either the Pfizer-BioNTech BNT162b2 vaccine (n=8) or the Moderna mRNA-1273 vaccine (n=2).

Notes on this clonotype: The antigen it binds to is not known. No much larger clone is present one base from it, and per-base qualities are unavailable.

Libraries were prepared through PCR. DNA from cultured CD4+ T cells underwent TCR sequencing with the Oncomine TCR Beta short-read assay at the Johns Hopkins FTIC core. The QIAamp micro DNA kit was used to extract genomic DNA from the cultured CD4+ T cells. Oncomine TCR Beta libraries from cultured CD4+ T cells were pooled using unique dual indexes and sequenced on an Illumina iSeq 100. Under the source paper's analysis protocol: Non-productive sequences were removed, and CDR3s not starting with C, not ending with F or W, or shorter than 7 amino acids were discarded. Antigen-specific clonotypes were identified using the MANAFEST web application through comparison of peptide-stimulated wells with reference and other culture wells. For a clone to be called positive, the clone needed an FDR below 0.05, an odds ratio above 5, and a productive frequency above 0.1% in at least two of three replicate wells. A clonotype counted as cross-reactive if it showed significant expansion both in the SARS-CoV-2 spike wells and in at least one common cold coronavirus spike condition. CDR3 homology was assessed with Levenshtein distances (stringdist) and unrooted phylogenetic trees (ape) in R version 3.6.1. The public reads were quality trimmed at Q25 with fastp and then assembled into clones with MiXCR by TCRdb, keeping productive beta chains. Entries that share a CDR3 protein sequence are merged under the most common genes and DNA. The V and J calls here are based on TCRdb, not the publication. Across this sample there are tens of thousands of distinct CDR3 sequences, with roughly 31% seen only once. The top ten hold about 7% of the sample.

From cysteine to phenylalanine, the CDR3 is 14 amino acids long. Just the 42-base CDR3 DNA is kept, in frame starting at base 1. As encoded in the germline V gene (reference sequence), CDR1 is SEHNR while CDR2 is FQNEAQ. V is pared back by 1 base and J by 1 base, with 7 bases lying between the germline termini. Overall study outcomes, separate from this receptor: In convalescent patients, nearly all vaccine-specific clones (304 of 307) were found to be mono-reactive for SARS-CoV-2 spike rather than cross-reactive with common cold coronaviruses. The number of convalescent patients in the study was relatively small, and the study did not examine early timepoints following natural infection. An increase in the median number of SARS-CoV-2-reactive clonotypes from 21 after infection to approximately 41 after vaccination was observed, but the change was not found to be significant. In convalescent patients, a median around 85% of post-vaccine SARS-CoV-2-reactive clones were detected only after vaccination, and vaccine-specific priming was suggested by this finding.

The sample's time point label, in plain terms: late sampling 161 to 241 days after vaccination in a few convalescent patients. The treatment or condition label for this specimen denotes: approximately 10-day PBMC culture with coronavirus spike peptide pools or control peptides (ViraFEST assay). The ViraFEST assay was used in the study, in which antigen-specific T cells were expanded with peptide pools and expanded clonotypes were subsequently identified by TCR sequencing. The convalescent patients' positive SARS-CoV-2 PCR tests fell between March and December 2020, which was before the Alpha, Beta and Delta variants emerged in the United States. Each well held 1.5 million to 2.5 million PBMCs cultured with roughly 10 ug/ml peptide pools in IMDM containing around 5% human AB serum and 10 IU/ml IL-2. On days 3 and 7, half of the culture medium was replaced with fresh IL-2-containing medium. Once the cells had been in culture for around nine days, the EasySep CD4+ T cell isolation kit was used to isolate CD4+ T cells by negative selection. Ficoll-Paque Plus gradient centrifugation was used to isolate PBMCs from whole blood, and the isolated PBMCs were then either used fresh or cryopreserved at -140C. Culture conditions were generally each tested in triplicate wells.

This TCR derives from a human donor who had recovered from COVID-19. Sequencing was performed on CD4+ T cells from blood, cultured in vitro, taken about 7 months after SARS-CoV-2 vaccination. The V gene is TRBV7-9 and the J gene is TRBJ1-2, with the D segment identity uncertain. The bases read TGTGCCAGCAGCTTAGACAGTGTTAACTATGGCTACACCTTC. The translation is CASSLDSVNYGYTF.